Listed here is a single T cell receptor (beta chain). In this sample, this clonotype turned up many times. This receptor's antigen is unknown. There are no base qualities to consult, and no much larger clone falls within one base. Graves' hyperthyroidism was defined as stable when no progression to ophthalmopathy occurred over 18 months of follow-up. Hyperthyroidism patients were newly diagnosed, had a disease duration of under 2 months, and were aged 18 to 65 years. Patients with uncontrolled infections, other autoimmune diseases, pregnancy or lactation were excluded. Clinical symptoms, serum thyroxine and TRAb, thyroid ultrasound, and orbital computed tomography formed the basis for the diagnoses. Ficoll-Paque density gradient centrifugation was used to isolate PBMCs from approximately 10 ml of fresh peripheral blood. Total RNA was extracted with Trizol reagent, and quality was checked on an Agilent 2100 Bioanalyzer.

This specimen belongs to a study of T cells in Graves' hyperthyroidism and ophthalmopathy (dated by TCRdb to between 2018 and 2021). Notes on the research overall: Peripheral blood samples were taken at initial diagnosis, before any treatment was given. TCR V-J signatures able to tell the groups apart were searched for in a discovery cohort of about a hundred patients, of whom more than 40 had Graves' ophthalmopathy and 55 to 65 had stable Graves' hyperthyroidism. Whether ophthalmopathy could be predicted prospectively was tested in an independent validation cohort made up of some 20 hyperthyroidism patients plus 17 patients who later progressed to ophthalmopathy. For training and testing, the 80 to 100 patients in the discovery cohort were randomly divided in a 7:3 ratio. Thyroid tissue and blood T-cell repertoires from several Graves' hyperthyroidism patients were also compared in the study. After blood sampling, hyperthyroidism patients were treated with methimazole at a starting dose of 30 mg daily, and ophthalmopathy patients were treated with high-dose intravenous methylprednisolone. According to the paper, TCR Vbeta CDR3 sequencing was carried out on more than 120 peripheral blood samples, which came from approximately 41 ophthalmopathy, approximately 78 hyperthyroidism and some 17 progressor patients. Summary of the overall study and its limitations: During validation, the model predicted progression to ophthalmopathy a median of approximately 6.5 months ahead of onset, with almost 71% sensitivity and roughly 75% specificity. A model built on a 13 V-J signature distinguished ophthalmopathy from stable hyperthyroidism, reaching around 87% sensitivity and under 84% specificity in cross-validation and 80%/75% in testing. Most expanded thyroid clonotypes (frequency above 0.001) were also found in blood, which suggests that blood repertoires may mirror thyroid immune responses. No statistical method was used to set the sample size in advance, and investigators knew the group allocation.

The CDR1 and CDR2 encoded by the germline V gene (reference sequence) are DFQATT and SNEGSKA. From its cysteine to its phenylalanine, the CDR3 spans 14 amino acids. Left in the record is the CDR3 DNA by itself, 42 bases read in frame from the first base. A distance of 12 bases separates the germline ends of V and J, which lose 2 bases and 2 bases respectively. The TCR beta CDR3 regions were amplified from the RNA transcripts. For the first round of RT-PCR on the TCR CDR3, the HTBI primer set was used together with the Qiagen OneStep RT-PCR kit. Libraries were constructed in a second round of multiplex PCR, after which size selection and purification were performed. Paired-end sequencing of the libraries was performed with 100 bp reads on an Illumina HiSeq2000. On the authors' methods: Raw data were processed with SOAPnuke, discarding reads with adapters, uncalled bases, mean Phred below 15, or no exact constant-primer or identifier match. COPE v1.2.5 was used to merge the high-quality paired reads, and each unique nucleotide sequence was defined as a clonotype. Clonotypes were aligned to IMGT TRBV, TRBD and TRBJ reference segments using MiTCR v1.1. The analysis included only V-J combinations with a frequency above 0.0001, which together covered 98% to 99.2% of the repertoires. The TCS score was defined as F50 (clonal expansion) divided by E x V (chaos), with BLOSUM62-based TCRdist calculated between CDR3 peptides within each V-J. Welch's t-statistics and random forest reduced roughly 500 V-J features to around 14, which were used in a naive Bayes classifier (R e1071). TCRdb itself trimmed the public reads at Q25 with fastp, ran MiXCR and retained productive beta chains. A single entry per CDR3 protein holds the most common genes and DNA from its merged rows. None of the V and J calls come from the authors' own analysis; TCRdb made them. The sample has 300,000 to 350,000 distinct CDR3 sequences on record, more than 11% of them singletons. Roughly 25% of the sample lies in the top ten.

Sequencing was done on a sample of blood. This receptor was obtained from a woman in her thirties with Graves' hyperthyroidism. The sequence links TRBV20-1 to TRBJ1-2; the D gene remains uncertain. This receptor carries the CDR3 CSARSPTRNYGYTF. DNA sequence: TGCAGTGCTAGATCCCCGACAAGGAACTATGGCTACACCTTC.